This entry concerns a single TCR beta chain. The protocol was immunoSEQ multiplex PCR, while the TCRdb copy is restricted to in-frame clones and leaves out a portion. Of roughly 550,000 clones detected, about four fifths appear once; the ten largest clones hold about 0.013%. The data belong to a study of shared T cell receptors in the human thymus. CDR1 is SQVTM, CDR2 ANQGSEA, per germline. The CDR3 length is 9 residues. The V segment lost 6 bases and the J segment 11 bases; nucleotides outside the gene matches: 1. The data also belong to a second study, concerning human thymus T cells. From that second work: Having surgery to correct congenital heart defects, healthy Finnish infants acted as the donors. Resections that were taken during corrective heart surgery supplied the thymus tissue. Thymic and blood repertoires appeared to carry a bias in their V and J gene usage. Related work found strong thymic repertoire overlap between unrelated individuals.

The V and J genes are TRBV29-1 and TRBJ1-1, with TRBD1 matching over 9 bases. The clonotype originates from a boy younger than two with a congenital heart defect. Sample: thymocytes. CDR3 DNA sequence: TGCAGCGTCGACAGGGGGGCTTTCTTT. Its translation is CSVDRGAFF.